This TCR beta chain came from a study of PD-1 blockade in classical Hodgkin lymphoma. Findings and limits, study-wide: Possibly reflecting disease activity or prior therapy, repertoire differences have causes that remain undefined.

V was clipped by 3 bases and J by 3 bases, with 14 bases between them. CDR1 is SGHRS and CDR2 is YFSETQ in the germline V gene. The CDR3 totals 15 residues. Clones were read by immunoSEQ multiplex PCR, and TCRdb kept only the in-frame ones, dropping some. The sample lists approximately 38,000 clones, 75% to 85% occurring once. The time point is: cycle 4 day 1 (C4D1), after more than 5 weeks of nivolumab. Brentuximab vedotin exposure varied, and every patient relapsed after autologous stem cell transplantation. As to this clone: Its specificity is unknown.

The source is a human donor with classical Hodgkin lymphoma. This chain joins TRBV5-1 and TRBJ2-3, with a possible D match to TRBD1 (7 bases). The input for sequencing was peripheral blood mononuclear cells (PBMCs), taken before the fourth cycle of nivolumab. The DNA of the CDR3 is TGCGCCAGCAGCTGGCGCGGGACAGAGACAGATACGCAGTATTTT. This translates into CASSWRGTETDTQYF. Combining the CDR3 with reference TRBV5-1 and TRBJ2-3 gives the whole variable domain KAGVTQTPRYLIKTRGQQVTLSCSPISGHRSVSWYQQTPGQGLQFLFEYFSETQRNKGNFPGRFSGRQFSNSRSEMNVSTLELGDSALYLCASSWRGTETDTQYFGPGTRLTVL.